This T cell receptor (beta chain) originates from a study of CD8+ T cells in alopecia areata. On the study more broadly: Using the percentage of affected scalp area, treated patients' severity was scored.

Findings and caveats of the study: Both scalp clonality and the expanded CD8+ clones among the top 100 showed a significant decrease with tofacitinib.

Sequencing templates came from extracted RNA that was reverse transcribed into cDNA. Assay used: immunoSEQ multiplex PCR; TCRdb lists only in-frame clones, some missing. In the table there are 200,000 to 250,000 clones, around 66% of which are singletons. Germline V gene data show CDR1 as ENHRY and CDR2 as SYGVKD. The trim removed 10 bases at V and 0 bases at J, leaving 5 bases unmatched. The CDR3 sequence is 13 residues long. As to this clone: The target antigen is unknown.

Documented treatment: oral pan-JAK inhibitor, 5-10 mg twice daily. Sequenced material: CD4+ T cells sorted from blood, taken at approximately week 42, from a patient treated with tofacitinib. The rearrangement joins TRBV10-3 to TRBJ2-5, with 7 bases aligning to TRBD2. The sequence was obtained from a human donor with alopecia areata. CDR3 loop: CATTGGYQETQYF. The CDR3 DNA reads TGTGCCACTACGGGAGGATACCAAGAGACCCAGTACTTC.